This TCR beta chain was found in a study of identifying expanded T cells in peripheral blood (dated by TCRdb to the late 2010s). The study in broad terms: Technical replicates were generated by sequencing separate aliquots of the same genomic DNA pool, with four replicates compared pairwise. What the authors observed across the whole study: The authors expected biological variance in healthy repertoires might increase further over much longer intervals such as months to years. The binomial model flagged roughly 1.1 differentially abundant clones between technical replicates, compared with about 16 over about two weeks and 19 over approximately four weeks. Variance in clone template counts between approximately 2-week samples significantly increased with total template count across all healthy donors. The beta-binomial model significantly reduced the number of clones called differentially abundant and the false-positive rate across all healthy-donor time intervals.

About this clone: No cognate antigen has been identified for it. No qualities accompany the bases; no much larger clone lies one base away.

TCRbeta CDR3 regions were profiled by bias-controlled multiplex PCR amplification of genomic DNA with the immunoSEQ Assay. The paper's processing steps were these. To quantify the absolute abundance of each unique TCRbeta CDR3 region, the sequences were collapsed and filtered. Differential abundance was tested with a binomial (Fisher-equivalent) model and with a beta-binomial model adding time-dependent variance fitted from healthy donors. Clones with fewer than 5 combined templates were removed, and differential abundance was called for clones with a Benjamini-Hochberg FDR below 0.01. The form v = (b*log(k)+a)^2 was used to model beta-binomial variance as a function of total template count across the two samples. TCRdb took this table from immuneACCESS and kept in-frame rearrangements with V and J called. Such tables lack part of the clones; where checked against another copy, unresolved V genes explain under half of the gap, and the rest is unexplained. V and J calls and clone size come straight from that table; D and trimming were deduced from the DNA. This sample gives 100,000 to 150,000 clones in total; less than 90% of them show up just once. Jointly, the top ten make up 7.5% to 9% of the sample.

Via the germline V gene (reference sequence), CDR1 is SEHNR and CDR2 FQNEAQ. The CDR3 measures 15 amino acids from cysteine to phenylalanine. Only the CDR3 DNA is retained, 45 bases long and in frame from the first base. From V the trimming removes 5 bases and from J it removes 2 bases, while the gene matches leave 7 bases of the junction unaccounted for. No immune events, such as infections, were documented for the healthy donors during the collection period. Healthy-donor blood repertoires served as a training cohort to calibrate time-dependent variance in a beta-binomial model of T-cell clone differential abundance. The training cohort was composed of around ten healthy donors, 3 female and 7 male. An age range of roughly 29 to 64 years, with an average of about 45 years, was recorded for the donors. Whole blood was collected from each healthy donor at three time points spaced about 2 weeks apart and obtained from a commercial supplier. Genomic DNA was extracted from unsorted whole blood for immunosequencing.

The clonotype comes from a person aged 18 to 70 in good health. Sequenced input: blood. The chain is assembled from TRBV7-9 and TRBJ2-3, with 7 central nucleotides matching TRBD1. Read as DNA, the sequence is TGTGCCAGCAGCCCCGACAGGGCACTCACAGATACGCAGTATTTT. It codes for CASSPDRALTDTQYF.